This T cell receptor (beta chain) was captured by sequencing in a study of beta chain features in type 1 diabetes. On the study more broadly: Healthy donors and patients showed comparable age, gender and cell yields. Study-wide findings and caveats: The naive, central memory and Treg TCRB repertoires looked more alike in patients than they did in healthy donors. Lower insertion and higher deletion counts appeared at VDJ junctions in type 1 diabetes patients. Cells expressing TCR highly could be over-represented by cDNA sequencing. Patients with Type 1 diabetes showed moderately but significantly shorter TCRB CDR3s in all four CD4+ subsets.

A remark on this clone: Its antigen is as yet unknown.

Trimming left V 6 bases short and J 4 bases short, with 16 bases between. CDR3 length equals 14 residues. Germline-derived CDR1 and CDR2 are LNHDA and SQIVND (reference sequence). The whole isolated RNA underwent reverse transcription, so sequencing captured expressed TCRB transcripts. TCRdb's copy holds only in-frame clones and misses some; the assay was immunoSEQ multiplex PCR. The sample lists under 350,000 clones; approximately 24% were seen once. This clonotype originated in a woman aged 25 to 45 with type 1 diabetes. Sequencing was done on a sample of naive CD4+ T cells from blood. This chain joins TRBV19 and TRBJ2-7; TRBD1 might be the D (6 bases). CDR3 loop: CASRSGGSAYEQYF. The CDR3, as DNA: TGTGCCAGTAGGAGTGGGGGCTCGGCATACGAGCAGTACTTC.